One TCR beta chain is described in this entry. The data were taken from a study of identical twins. Using its own MiXCR run on the 5' RACE reads, TCRdb lists one record per CDR3 protein. The profile shows 460,000 or so distinct CDR3 sequences, approximately 15% of them singletons. Germline V gene lookup returns CDR1 GTSNPN and CDR2 SVGIG (reference sequence). V was clipped by 3 bases and J by 4 bases, with 12 bases between them. The CDR3 length is 13 residues. Another study also made use of these data, one on yellow fever vaccine responses in identical twins.

V gene TRBV30 combines with J gene TRBJ1-1; D unresolved. The specimen was CD4+ T cells sorted from blood. This clonotype was sampled from a woman in her late teens or twenties in good health. CDR3 amino acids: CAWRWNLGTEAFF. The CDR3 DNA is TGTGCCTGGAGGTGGAATTTGGGCACTGAAGCTTTCTTT.